This passage covers 3 T cell receptor beta chains from one sample sequenced in a study of blood T cells in healthy people across ages. For the second PCR, which ran for about 6 to 12 cycles, a sample-barcoded 5' primer and a J-beta primer mix were used. TCRdb processed the 5' RACE reads anew with MiXCR; each CDR3 protein has one entry. Of roughly 680,000 distinct CDR3 sequences listed, roughly half are singletons. Material: blood. All receptors derive from a woman aged 80 or older in good health.

V and J are TRBV27 and TRBJ2-1; 8 bases align to TRBD2. J was trimmed by 8 bases and V by 5 bases; bases with no gene match: 5. The CDR3 consists of 13 residues. In germline, CDR1 is MNHEY, CDR2 SMNVEV (reference sequence). The DNA of the CDR3 is TGTGCCAGCAGTGGGACTAGTTCCCATGAGCAGTTCTTC. This encodes CASSGTSSHEQFF.

Notes on this clonotype: A much bigger clone sits one base away, suggesting this may be a read error. This sequence joins TRBV7-9 and TRBJ2-3; the D is unclear. V was clipped by 3 bases and J by 4 bases, with 11 bases between them. The length of the CDR3 is 14 residues. The germline V gene has CDR1 SEHNR and CDR2 FQNEAQ (reference sequence). As DNA, the CDR3 is TGTGCCAGCAGCTTGGCCGCTTGGCCAGATACGCAGTATTTT. Residues: CASSLAAWPDTQYF.

This sequence joins TRBV6-6 and TRBJ2-1; tentatively, D is TRBD1 (5 bases). The CDR3 runs 15 residues. CDR1 and CDR2 (germline): MNHNY, SVGAGI (reference sequence). V dropped 4 bases and J dropped 5 bases, with 15 bases sitting between them. CDR3 amino acids: CASSSNRQTNNEQFF. In DNA, the CDR3 is TGTGCCAGCAGTTCCAATAGACAGACCAACAATGAGCAGTTCTTC.